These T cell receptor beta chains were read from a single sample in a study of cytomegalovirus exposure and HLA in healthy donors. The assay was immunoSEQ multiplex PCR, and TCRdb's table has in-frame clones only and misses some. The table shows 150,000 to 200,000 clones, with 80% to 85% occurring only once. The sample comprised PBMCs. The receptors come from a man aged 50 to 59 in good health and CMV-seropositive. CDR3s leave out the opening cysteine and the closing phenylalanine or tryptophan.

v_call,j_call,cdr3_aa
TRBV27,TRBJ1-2,ASSAGFGYGYT
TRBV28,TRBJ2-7,ASSLSGDTYEQY
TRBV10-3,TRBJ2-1,AIRSTEKDEQF
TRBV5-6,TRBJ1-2,ASSFRGMGYGYT
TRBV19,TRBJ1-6,ASTSFGQGLFSPLH
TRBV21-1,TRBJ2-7,ASSKALTWGSSYEQY
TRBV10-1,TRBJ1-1,ASSDRAATEAF
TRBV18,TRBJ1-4,ASSPLTGDSTNEKLF
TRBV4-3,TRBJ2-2,ASSQDLWGPGTGELF
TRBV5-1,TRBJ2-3,ASSLGLAGVRGTDTQY
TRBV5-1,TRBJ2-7,ASSLPGYEQY
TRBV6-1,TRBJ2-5,ASRQGVRTQY
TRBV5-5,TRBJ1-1,ASSPDRVYTEAF
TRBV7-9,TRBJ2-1,ASSLDGRGSYNEQF
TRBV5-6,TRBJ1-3,ASSLTGSGNTIY
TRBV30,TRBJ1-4,AWGQGARGEKLF
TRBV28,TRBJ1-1,ASRVQGMNTEAF
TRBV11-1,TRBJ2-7,ASSLQTGTASREQY
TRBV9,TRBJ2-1,ASSAGTSGRDEQF
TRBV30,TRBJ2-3,AWSGSGGAYTQY
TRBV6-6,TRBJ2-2,ASSFRFRELF
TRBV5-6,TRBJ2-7,ASSLTGTGNTYEQY
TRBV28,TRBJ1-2,ASSSDTNYGYT
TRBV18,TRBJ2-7,ASSPGTSGGSYEQY
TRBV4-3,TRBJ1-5,ASSPNIGQGVRQPQH
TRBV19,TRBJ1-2,ASSIRRSVDGYT
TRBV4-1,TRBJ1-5,ASSQVAGDKQPQH
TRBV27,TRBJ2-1,ASSHGTSGSYNEQF
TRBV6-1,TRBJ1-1,ASSPTANTEAF
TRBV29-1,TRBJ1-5,SVAGTGGGGNQPQH
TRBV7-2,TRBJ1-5,ASSLSIGNQPQH
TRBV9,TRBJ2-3,ASSRTQPDTQY
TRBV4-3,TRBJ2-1,ASSRNSGGYNEQF
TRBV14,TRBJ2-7,ASSRYRTSVADEQY
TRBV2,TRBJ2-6,ASAGDRSSGANVLT
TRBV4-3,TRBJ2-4,ASSRHRGRAKNIQY
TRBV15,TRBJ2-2,ATSRDRGLTGELF
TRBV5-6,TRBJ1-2,ASSLGHRGYGYT
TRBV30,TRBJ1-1,AWTEDSTMNTEAF
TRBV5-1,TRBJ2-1,ASSVGWLADYNEQF
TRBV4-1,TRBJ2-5,ASSQDRSRQETQY
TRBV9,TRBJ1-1,ASSVKDRGTEAF
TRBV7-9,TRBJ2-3,ASSFQGYGDTQY
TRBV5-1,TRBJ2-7,ASSLGAGGIYEQY
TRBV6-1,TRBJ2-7,ASTGGTGGPYEQY
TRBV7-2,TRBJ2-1,ASSMTGEQF
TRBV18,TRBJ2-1,ASSPLAGEYNEQF
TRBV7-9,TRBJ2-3,ASSRQGLLPTDTQY
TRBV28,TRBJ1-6,ASSLAGSSYNSPLH
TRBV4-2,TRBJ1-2,ASSQESGQGYGYT
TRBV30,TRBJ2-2,AWIHQGNTGELF